The TCR beta chain under discussion was sequenced for a study of blood T cells in healthy people across ages. The CDR3 totals 15 residues. The V end lost 0 bases, the J end lost 2 bases, and 11 bases lay between the germline ends. Germline V lookup: CDR1 LNHNV, CDR2 YYDKDF (reference sequence). The people who gave samples were healthy Caucasians from Russia, aged roughly 6 to 90. For every donor, a draw yielded roughly 9.3 milliliters of peripheral blood. Total RNA extraction produced at least 5.5 micrograms (per sample) for the study. Alongside a J-beta primer mix, a sample-barcoded 5' primer served in a second PCR lasting roughly 6 to 11 cycles. A template-switch adaptor that had 12 random nucleotides put a tag on each cDNA molecule. One entry per CDR3 protein results from TCRdb running MiXCR on the 5' RACE reads. The sample carries some 1.7 million distinct CDR3 sequences, about 28% recorded once.

This clonotype was seen at least ten times. This sequence originates from a woman younger than 45 in good health. Source material: blood. This chain joins TRBV15 and TRBJ2-7, with a tentative D call TRBD1 (5 bases). CDR3 residues: CATSRDLTVTYEQYF. CDR3 bases: TGTGCCACCAGCAGAGATCTGACAGTGACCTACGAGCAGTACTTC.